This T cell receptor beta chain was sequenced during a study of cytomegalovirus exposure and HLA in healthy donors listed by TCRdb under 2017. Study-level background: An earlier analysis of around 600 of the donors reported 250 to 300 Gb of sequence data and about 100 million unique TCR beta sequences from 150 million to 200 million T cells. Around 330 gigabases of sequencing data and roughly 80 million unique TCR sequences made up an early release that covered about 640 HLA-typed donors. Among the roughly 380 genotyped donors, approximately 77% belonged to the genetic ancestry cluster associated with self-reported Caucasian donors. The study aimed to test whether signatures of past pathogen exposure could be identified by cataloging public T cell receptors. The study profiled the T cell repertoires of about 720 subjects by immunosequencing and related them to cytomegalovirus serostatus. A separate validation cohort of 90 to 150 different subjects was used in addition to the roughly 700-subject first cohort. The study combined high-throughput TCR immunosequencing, statistical association of individual TCRs with disease status, and machine learning to predict cytomegalovirus infection status. To study patterns of TCR occurrence, a later analysis re-analyzed previously published TCR beta repertoires from around 700 donors and added high-resolution HLA genotyping. In the later analysis, no new phenotypic data were used to find candidate immune exposures; instead, reliance was placed on TCR beta sequences and their occurrence across donors. In an earlier analysis of a few hundred of the donors, high-throughput TCR beta sequencing was used to judge whether each TCR beta V gene segment behaved as functional or pseudogenic. Donor age, sex, ethnicity and CMV serostatus were collected together with the repertoire data. Genome-wide SNP genotypes for about 55% of the 666 donors were used in a later genetic analysis, which treated that subset as a discovery cohort. Every discovery cohort repertoire had been produced on one sequencing platform. HLA typing included class I and class II loci at four-digit resolution. Typing coverage varied by locus: roughly 629-630 donors for A, B, C, DRB1 and DQB1; roughly 520 for DQA1; around 570 for DPA1; about 450 for DPB1. About 5 DR-DQ haplotypes were handled as single units for association and clustering, since linkage in the cohort was strong. Across some 400 genotyped donors of the cohort, an average of roughly 250,000 unique TCR beta nucleotide sequences per donor were sequenced, and roughly a sixth of those sequences were non-productive.

The cohort consisted of 666 healthy bone marrow donors. Cohort members were all nominally healthy when sampled, although unrecorded immune exposures were likely present. The donor was CMV seronegative and belonged to the group of 352 seronegative cohort members. Each donor provided a peripheral blood sample, and peripheral blood mononuclear cells were used for TCR beta sequencing. The Qiagen DNeasy Blood Extraction Kit was used to extract genomic DNA from the blood cell samples. As regards this clone: The clone's antigen remains unknown. No much larger clone is present one base from it, and per-base qualities are unavailable.

V loses 5 bases at its end and J loses 7 bases; junction bases beyond the gene matches: 12. From its cysteine to its phenylalanine, the CDR3 spans 15 amino acids. Just the 45-base CDR3 DNA is kept, in frame starting at base 1. The germline V gene provides CDR1 SGDLS and CDR2 YYNGEE. What the work shows at the level of the full study, not this receptor alone: A further reported finding was that TCR beta sequences accurately predicted the HLA-A and HLA-B alleles for most subjects in the first cohort. This cohort had only TCR beta chains sequenced, and the lack of alpha or paired-chain data limited which features could be detected. A later genetic analysis associated a missense DCLRE1C variant with V-gene and J-gene trimming of TCR beta chains, and an independent cohort replicated the association. In the study, approximately 160 TCR beta chains were listed as associated with cytomegalovirus. Roughly uniform sequencing depth across donors was assumed in presence/absence analyses, although this assumption may not hold. A group of highly shared sequence variants was considered likely to be a technical artifact of the sequencing pipeline. Broadly in line with IMGT annotations, most TCR beta V segments showed up in productive rearrangements about 87% or about 30% of the time in an earlier analysis of several hundred of the donors. At a false discovery rate of 0.05, a later analysis linked 16,951 TCR beta sequences to specific HLA alleles. The only immune exposure information available for the cohort was CMV serostatus. Correlated functional status among segregating V segments might reflect linkage disequilibrium, but an unknown experimental factor could not be ruled out. The earlier analysis of fewer than 750 of the donors excluded 15 to 20 rarely observed V segments, including chromosome 9 orphons, because counts were too low. When HLA alleles, especially DR and DQ, strongly co-occurred, TCR associations were difficult to assign to individual alleles. Across donors, most TCR sequences were observed very rarely, whereas some public TCRs were present in many individuals. In vitro tests confirmed that a few of the cytomegalovirus-associated TCR beta chains recognize cytomegalovirus antigens. In a later analysis, several top co-occurrence clusters were reported to appear linked to parvovirus B19, influenza, CMV and Epstein-Barr virus. A later analysis found that TCR association rates varied across HLA loci, with DRB1 alleles showing the most associated TCRs and HLA-C alleles the fewest. Compared with the approximately 720-donor mean, donors in an Asian-associated ancestry cluster had fewer N-insertions in productive TCRs, according to a later genetic analysis. Compared with equally common non-associated chains, HLA-associated TCR beta chains in a later analysis were more clonally expanded and had lower generation probabilities. The authors suggested that the approach could potentially be extended to other disease states and immunological phenotypes. Most CMV-associated TCR beta chains appeared to be HLA-restricted in a later analysis, and the HLA associations seemed to be driven largely by CMV exposure. Because the 87-base-pair reads could not distinguish some IMGT-functional V segments, including TRBV6-2 and TRBV6-3, those segments were excluded. Because some donors lacked HLA typing at each locus, the association tests relied only on the typed subset. Cytomegalovirus status was reported to be diagnosed by the classifier with high specificity and sensitivity in both the original and validation cohorts.

Receptor libraries were prepared by the immunoSEQ multiplex PCR assay. The multiplex PCR relied on a mix of 60 forward primers for TCR Vbeta segments and 13 reverse primers for TCR Jbeta segments. The CDR3 region of rearranged TCR beta genes was amplified from genomic DNA by a multiplex PCR assay. On the Illumina HiSeq System, the amplified TCR beta libraries were sequenced as 87-base-pair reads. The authors' analysis ran thus. A later analysis counted tens of millions of unique TCR beta chains across the 700 or so repertoires, and about 10 million of these chains were shared by at least two donors. A nearest-neighbor algorithm error-corrected the raw reads and collapsed the reads into unique sequences, merging closely related sequences to remove PCR and sequencing errors. Alignment of CDR3 sequences to IMGT reference sequences was used to assign V, D and J gene segments. Each retained sequence needed at least a six-nucleotide match to both a V gene segment and a J gene segment. A rearrangement was called productive if the CDR3 had no stop codons and remained in frame with V and J, and every other rearrangement was called non-productive. Following IMGT convention, CDR3 was defined as the stretch from the second conserved V-encoded cysteine to the conserved J-encoded phenylalanine. Sequences without an unambiguous match to a single V gene segment were excluded from the earlier analysis of 587 of the donors. In an earlier analysis of about 590 of the donors, a V segment was called functional when productive rearrangements were above 56.7%, and segregating when the standard deviation between donors exceeded 5%. To diagnose cytomegalovirus status from the catalog of TCR beta chain sequences, a statistical classification framework was built. In a later analysis, TCR nucleotide sequences were compared against IMGT/GENE-DB human TR gene sequences so that V and J genes could be assigned. The TCRdist pipeline was used in a later analysis to assign CDR3 sequences and most-parsimonious VDJ recombination scenarios. In a later analysis, each TCR beta chain was defined by its CDR3 amino acid sequence together with its V-gene family, and reads without a unique V-gene family were excluded. As a way to deal with suspected cross-contamination and a sequencing artifact, a later analysis dropped 450 to 600 nucleotide sequences that were highly shared and had low generation probability. In a later analysis, a clonal expansion index was calculated for each public chain from normalized within-repertoire ranks of inferred template counts. Generation probabilities in a later analysis came from a VDJ recombination model fitted to out-of-frame rearrangements, and those results were checked against IGoR. In a later analysis, TCR-TCR, TCR-HLA and TCR-CMV co-occurrence was scored with hypergeometric tests, and a repertoire-size bias correction was applied to TCR pairs. False discovery rates were estimated in a later analysis by permuting HLA or CMV assignments 20 times. In a later analysis, co-occurring TCRs were grouped with DBSCAN, and TCRdist sequence similarity was added when clustering was performed within HLA-allele-positive subsets. Repertoires with fewer than 30,000 or more than 120,000 public chains were left out of co-occurrence clustering, as were about 5 repertoires with anomalous nucleotide sharing. The immuneACCESS repertoire file appears here via TCRdb, limited to in-frame rearrangements. These files lack a portion of the clones; in checked studies, under half of the deficit traces to unresolved V genes, and the cause of the others is not known. V and J calls and clone size are as listed in that table; D and trimming were resolved from the DNA. The sample table contains roughly 130,000 clones; only one count was recorded for 80% of them. 2.5% to 3% of the sample goes to the ten largest clones.

The chain is assembled from TRBV9 and TRBJ2-3; 8 central nucleotides agree with TRBD2. This clonotype was obtained from a man aged 30 to 39 in good health and CMV-seronegative. The sequencing sample was made of PBMCs. CDR3 reads: CASSLSGSFVNTQYF. The nucleotides read TGTGCCAGCAGTCTCAGCGGGAGTTTTGTAAATACGCAGTATTTT.